This T cell receptor beta chain emerged from a study of monozygotic twins with inflammatory bowel disease. Two nested PCRs, run for approximately 16 and 9 cycles, were applied to TCRalpha and TCRbeta cDNA. TCRdb re-called the 5' RACE reads and shows each CDR3 protein once, DNA omitted. This sample's table has about 380,000 distinct CDR3 sequences. This CDR3 has 16 amino acids. CDR1 SGHTA and CDR2 FQGTGA come from the germline V gene. The chain combines TRBV7-3 with TRBJ1-2. Sequencing input: blood. This TCR derives from a human donor with ulcerative colitis or Crohn's disease, or a healthy co-twin of an affected twin (not recorded which). The CDR3 reads CASSLTGVTANYGYTF.